This T cell receptor beta chain was captured by sequencing in a study of T cells after yellow fever vaccination. General study results and limits: Once the booster was given, most primary-vaccination clones reappeared, at around 95% for CD4 and around 90% for CD8.

The study made its TCR cDNA through 5'RACE template switching. That step introduced a universal primer site along with UMIs. MiXCR, applied by TCRdb to the 5' RACE reads, yields one record per CDR3 protein. This table has 340,000 or so distinct CDR3 sequences, about 12% appearing once. This clonotype was detected a few times. Its antigen is undetermined. The germline CDR1 and CDR2 sequences are MNHNY and SVGAGI (reference sequence). This CDR3 comprises 18 residues. J was trimmed by 7 bases and V by 0 bases; bases with no gene match: 12. The chain joins TRBV6-6 to TRBJ2-1; TRBD2 matches at 10 bases. The sequence was collected from a man aged 18 to 35 who received the YFV17D yellow fever vaccine. This sample comprised CD4+ T cells sorted from PBMCs, obtained 15 days after the yellow fever booster vaccination. The CDR3 bases are TGTGCCAGCAGTTACTCGGTAGCGGGGGGATCATTGCGGAATGAGCAGTTCTTC. As protein: CASSYSVAGGSLRNEQFF.